This T cell receptor beta chain was recovered during a study of PD-L1 blockade in urothelial cancer. The time point denotes: pretreatment peripheral blood. CDR3 length equals 15 residues. V lost 4 bases and J lost 2, with 11 bases in between. CDR1 and CDR2 from the germline V gene are SGHVS and FNYEAQ. Some clones are missing from TCRdb's copy, which holds only in-frame ones; the method was immunoSEQ multiplex PCR. The profile shows 45,000 to 50,000 clones, 75% to 85% of them singletons. The specimen was PBMCs, collected around atezolizumab (anti-PD-L1) treatment. The rearrangement links TRBV7-6 to TRBJ1-4; a possible D gene is TRBD1 (5 bases). The sequence was collected from a man aged 70 or older with urothelial cancer. The CDR3 loop reads CASSSLGVTNEKLFF. Written as DNA, the CDR3 is TGTGCCAGCAGCTCTCTAGGGGTTACTAATGAAAAACTGTTTTTT.